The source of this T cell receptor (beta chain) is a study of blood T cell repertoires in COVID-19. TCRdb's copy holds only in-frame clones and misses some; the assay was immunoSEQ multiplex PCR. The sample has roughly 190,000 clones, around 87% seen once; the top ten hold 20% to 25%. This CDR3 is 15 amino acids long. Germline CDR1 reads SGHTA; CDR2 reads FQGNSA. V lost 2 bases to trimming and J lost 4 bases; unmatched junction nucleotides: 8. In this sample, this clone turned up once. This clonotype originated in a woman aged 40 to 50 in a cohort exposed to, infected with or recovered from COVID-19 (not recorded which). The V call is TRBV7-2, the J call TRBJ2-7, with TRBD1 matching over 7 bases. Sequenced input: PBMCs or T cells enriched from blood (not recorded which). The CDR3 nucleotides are TGTGCCAGCAGCTTAATTGGGACAGAACCTTACGAGCAGTACTTC. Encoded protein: CASSLIGTEPYEQYF.